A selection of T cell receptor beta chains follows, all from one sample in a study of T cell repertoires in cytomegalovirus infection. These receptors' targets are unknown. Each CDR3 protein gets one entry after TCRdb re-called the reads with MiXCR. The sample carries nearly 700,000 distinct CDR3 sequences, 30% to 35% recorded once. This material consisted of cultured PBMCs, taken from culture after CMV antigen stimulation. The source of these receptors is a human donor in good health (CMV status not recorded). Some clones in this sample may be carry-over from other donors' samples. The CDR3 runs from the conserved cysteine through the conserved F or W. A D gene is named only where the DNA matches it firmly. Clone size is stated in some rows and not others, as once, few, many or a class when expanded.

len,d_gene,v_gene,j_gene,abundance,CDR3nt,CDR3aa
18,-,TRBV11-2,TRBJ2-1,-,TGTGCCAGCAGCTTAGTCCGGGAGTGGGGGAGCTCCTACAATGAGCAGTTCTTC,CASSLVREWGSSYNEQFF
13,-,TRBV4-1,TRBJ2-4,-,TGCGCCAGCAGCCAAGGGCCGCCCGACATTCAGTACTTC,CASSQGPPDIQYF
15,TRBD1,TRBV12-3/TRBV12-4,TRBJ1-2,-,TGTGCCAGCACCCCCCTCCGGGACAGGAACTATGGCTACACCTTC,CASTPLRDRNYGYTF
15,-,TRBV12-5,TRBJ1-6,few,TGTGCTAGTGGTTTTCTCAGTACCTATAATTCACCCCTCCACTTT,CASGFLSTYNSPLHF
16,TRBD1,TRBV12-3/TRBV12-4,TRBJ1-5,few,TGTGCCAGCAGTAGTGAGGACAGGGGAGGCAATCAGCCCCAGCATTTT,CASSSEDRGGNQPQHF
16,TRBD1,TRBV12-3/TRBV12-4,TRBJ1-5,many,TGTGCCAGCAGTACGAGACAGGGCTATAGCAATCAGCCCCAGCATTTT,CASSTRQGYSNQPQHF
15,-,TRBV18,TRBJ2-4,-,TGTGCCAGCTCACCCCAGACTGTAGCCAAAAACATTCAGTACTTC,CASSPQTVAKNIQYF
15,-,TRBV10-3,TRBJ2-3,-,TGTGCCATCAGTGACGAAACCCGCCCCCCAGATACGCAGTATTTT,CAISDETRPPDTQYF
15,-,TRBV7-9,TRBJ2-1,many,TGTGCCAGCAGCTCCAACCGCATCCCTTCAAATGAGCAGTTCTTC,CASSSNRIPSNEQFF
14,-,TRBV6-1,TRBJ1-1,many,TGTGCCAGCAGTGAAGAATGGTCCAAGGGTGGAGCTTTCTTT,CASSEEWSKGGAFF
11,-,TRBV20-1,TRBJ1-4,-,TGCAGTGGCTCTCAAAATGAAAAACTGTTTTTT,CSGSQNEKLFF
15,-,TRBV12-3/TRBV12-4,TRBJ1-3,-,TGTGCCAGCAGTTCCGACAGTTACTCTGGAAACACCATATATTTT,CASSSDSYSGNTIYF
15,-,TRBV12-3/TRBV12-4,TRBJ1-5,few,TGTGCCAGCACCTACGGGGGGGTTGGCAATCAGCCCCAGCATTTT,CASTYGGVGNQPQHF
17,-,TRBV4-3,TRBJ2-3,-,TGCGCCAGCAGCCAAGACCCCGGGATCTCTAGCACAGATACGCAGTATTTT,CASSQDPGISSTDTQYF
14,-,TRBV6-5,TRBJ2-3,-,TGTGCCAGCAGCTACCGGGACAACACAGATACGCAGTATTTT,CASSYRDNTDTQYF
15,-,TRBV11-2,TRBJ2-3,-,TGTGCCAGCAGCCCACCAAGCTGGCACACAGATACGCAGTATTTT,CASSPPSWHTDTQYF
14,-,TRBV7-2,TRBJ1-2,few,TGTGCCAGCAGCCGCGCTCGGGGTAACTATGGCTACACCTTC,CASSRARGNYGYTF
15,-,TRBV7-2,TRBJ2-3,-,TGTGCCAGCAGCTCCGCAGGGGGGATATGGGATACGCAGTATTTT,CASSSAGGIWDTQYF
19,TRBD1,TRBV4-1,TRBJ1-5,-,TGCGCCAGCAGCCAAGTCTGGAAAGGGGGCGATTATAGCAATCAGCCCCAGCATTTT,CASSQVWKGGDYSNQPQHF
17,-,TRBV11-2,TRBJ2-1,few,TGTGCCAGCAGCTTAGAAGGGAGAGTAGCTCTGTCCCGCGAGCAGTTCTTC,CASSLEGRVALSREQFF
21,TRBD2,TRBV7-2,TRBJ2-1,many,TGTGCCAGCAGCCGAGTGGCGAGTACAGCGGGAGAGTGGGGGCCCCTTACTGTGCAGTTCTTC,CASSRVASTAGEWGPLTVQFF
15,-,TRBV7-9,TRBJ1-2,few,TGTGCCAGCAGCTTACCTGACAGGCAGGGAGATGGCTACACCTTC,CASSLPDRQGDGYTF
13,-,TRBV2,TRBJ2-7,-,TGTGCCAGCAGTGTCCTTCCCCGAGGCGAGCAGTACTTC,CASSVLPRGEQYF
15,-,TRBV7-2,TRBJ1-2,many,TGTGCCAGCAGCCCTTCGGGGCAGGGGCCTTATGGCTACACCTTC,CASSPSGQGPYGYTF
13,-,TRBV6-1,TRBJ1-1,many,TGTGCCAGCAGTCCCCCTGGGAACACTGAAGCTTTCTTT,CASSPPGNTEAFF
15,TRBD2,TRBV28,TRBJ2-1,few,TGTGCCAGCAGACCCACTAGCGGGGGCTACAATGAGCAGTTCTTC,CASRPTSGGYNEQFF
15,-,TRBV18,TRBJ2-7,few,TGTGCCAGCTCACCTGGGGGGGGGCTCCCCTACGAGCAGTACTTC,CASSPGGGLPYEQYF
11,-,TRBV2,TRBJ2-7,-,TGTGCCAGCAGCACCTGGGGCGAGCAGTACTTC,CASSTWGEQYF
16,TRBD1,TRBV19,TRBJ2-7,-,TGTGCCAATAGTCTGACAACCTCCGGACAGGGCTACGAGCAGTACTTC,CANSLTTSGQGYEQYF
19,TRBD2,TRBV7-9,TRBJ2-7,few,TGTGCCAGCAGCTCCCTCGCCGGGACTAGCGGGAGCGCGTCCTACGAGCAGTACTTC,CASSSLAGTSGSASYEQYF
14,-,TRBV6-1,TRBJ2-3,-,TGTGCCAGCAGTGAAGCGCCAGGGGATGATACGCAGTATTTT,CASSEAPGDDTQYF
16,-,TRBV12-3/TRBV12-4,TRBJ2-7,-,TGTGCCAGCAGTTTCTCCGGGGCAGCCTACCCCTACGAGCAGTACTTC,CASSFSGAAYPYEQYF
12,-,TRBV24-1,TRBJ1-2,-,TGTGCCATCCTTTTTACCGGGGGCGGCTACACCTTC,CAILFTGGGYTF
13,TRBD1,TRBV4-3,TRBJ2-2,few,TGCGCCAGCAGCCGGGACAGAGCCGGGGAGCTGTTTTTT,CASSRDRAGELFF